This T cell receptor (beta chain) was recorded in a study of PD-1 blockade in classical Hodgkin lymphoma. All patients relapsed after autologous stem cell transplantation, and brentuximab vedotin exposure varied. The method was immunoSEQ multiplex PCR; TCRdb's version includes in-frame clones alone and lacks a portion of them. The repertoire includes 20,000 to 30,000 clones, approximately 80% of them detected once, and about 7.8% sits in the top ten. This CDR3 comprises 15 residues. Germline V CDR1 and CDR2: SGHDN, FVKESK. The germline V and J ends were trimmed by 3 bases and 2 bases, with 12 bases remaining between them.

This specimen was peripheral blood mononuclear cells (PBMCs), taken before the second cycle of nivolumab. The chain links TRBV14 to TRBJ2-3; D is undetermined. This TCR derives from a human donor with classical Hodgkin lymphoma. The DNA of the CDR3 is TGTGCCAGCAGCCACTCCCGGGCCGTCACAGATACGCAGTATTTT. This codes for CASSHSRAVTDTQYF.